The 26 T cell receptor beta chains listed next were all sequenced from one sample in a study of CD8+ T cells in alopecia areata. Lesional scalp tissue (obtained by punch biopsy) and peripheral blood were collected from alopecia areata patients. The sequencing template was cDNA reverse transcribed from extracted RNA. Sequencing was performed with immunoSEQ multiplex PCR; in TCRdb, only in-frame clones are kept and a portion is missing. The repertoire holds 7,500 to 10,000 clones, with around 63% as singletons. The source material was skin. Every receptor here comes from a human donor with alopecia areata.

V usage is TRBV30 and J usage is TRBJ1-1, with D maybe TRBD1 (6 bases). CDR1 and CDR2 from the germline V gene are GTSNPN and SVGIG (reference sequence). The length of the CDR3 is 13 residues. V was clipped by 6 bases and J by 1 base, with 12 bases between them. The CDR3: CACTGGANTEAFF. CDR3 nucleotides: TGTGCCTGCACCGGGGGGGCGAACACTGAAGCTTTCTTT. Variable domain in full (rest from reference TRBV30 and TRBJ1-1): SQTIHQWPATLVQPVGSPLSLECTVEGTSNPNLYWYRQAAGRGLQLLFYSVGIGQISSEVPQNLSASRPQDRQFILSSKKLLLSDSGFYLCACTGGANTEAFFGQGTRLTVV.

This chain uses TRBV6-5 with TRBJ2-7; 8 bases agree with TRBD2. The V segment lost 0 bases and the J segment 2 bases; nucleotides outside the gene matches: 6. Germline CDR1 MNHEY, CDR2 SVGAGI. CDR3 length: 16 residues. The CDR3 spells CASSYSLGRGAYEQYF. CDR3 in DNA: TGTGCCAGCAGTTACTCCCTGGGGCGGGGGGCCTACGAGCAGTACTTC.

This chain connects TRBV5-1 to TRBJ2-7, with 11 bases lining up with TRBD1. The V and J ends lost 4 bases and 7 bases, in that order; junction bases with no gene match: 7. The CDR3 runs to 14 residues. The V gene's germline CDR1 is SGHRS and CDR2 YFSETQ. The chain's CDR3 is CASSPGQGVREQYF. DNA of the CDR3: TGCGCCAGCAGCCCGGGACAGGGGGTGAGGGAGCAGTACTTC.

A few counts support this clone. This chain uses TRBV29-1 with TRBJ2-1; D remains unclear. The CDR3 loop spans 16 amino acids. V lost 0 bases and J 1 base, leaving 13 bases between the germline ends. Per the germline V gene, CDR1 is SQVTM and CDR2 is ANQGSEA. The CDR3 coding sequence is TGCAGCGTTGAAGATTCCAGGAAGAGGTCCTACAATGAGCAGTTCTTC. Translated: CSVEDSRKRSYNEQFF.

The J gene is TRBJ2-7, the V gene TRBV18; no firm D call. Germline V gives CDR1 KGHSH, CDR2 LQKENI. Deletions cut 0 bases from V and 4 bases from J, with 16 bases between. The CDR3 consists of 16 residues. The DNA of the CDR3 is TGTGCCAGCTCACCACCGGCGGCCCTAGGAATGTACGAGCAGTACTTC. The encoded protein is CASSPPAALGMYEQYF.

Regarding this clone: Other nucleotide sequences in the sample specify the same CDR3. The chain links TRBV6-5 to TRBJ2-1; D is perhaps TRBD1 (5 bases). With 0 bases removed from V and 2 bases from J, the gap between germline ends came to 5 bases. CDR1 is MNHEY and CDR2 is SVGAGI in the germline V gene. This CDR3 comprises 14 residues. The CDR3 loop reads CASSYSTAYNEQFF. As DNA, the CDR3 is TGTGCCAGCAGTTACTCGACAGCCTACAATGAGCAGTTCTTC.

The genes are TRBV5-1 and TRBJ2-4, with D tentatively TRBD1 (6 bases). The germline V gene encodes CDR1 SGHRS and CDR2 YFSETQ. V gave up 0 bases and J gave up 1 base, with 8 bases separating them. The CDR3 is 15 residues long. The DNA for the CDR3 is TGCGCCAGCAGCTTGGGGCAGGGGGCCAAAAACATTCAGTACTTC. This translates into CASSLGQGAKNIQYF.

The chain recombines TRBV4-3 with TRBJ2-1; D possibly corresponds to TRBD2 (7 bases). CDR3 length equals 20 residues. Germline values: CDR1 LGHNA, CDR2 YSLEER. V lost 0 bases and J lost 0, with 21 bases in between. The CDR3 DNA is TGCGCCAGCAGCCAAGATTGGGAGGGCAGGGGATATGACTCCTACAATGAGCAGTTCTTC. Translated, it gives CASSQDWEGRGYDSYNEQFF.

The J gene is TRBJ1-2, the V gene TRBV5-6, with TRBD1 identical over 7 bases. V lost 2 bases and J lost 7; bases outside the gene matches: 5. Germline CDR1 is SGHDT and CDR2 is YYEEEE. The CDR3 covers 13 residues. The CDR3 DNA is TGTGCCAGCAGCTTTACAGGGGTCCGTGGCTACACCTTC. It yields the protein CASSFTGVRGYTF. The full variable domain, in which reference TRBV5-6 and TRBJ1-2 provide the parts outside the CDR3, is DAGVTQSPTHLIKTRGQQVTLRCSPKSGHDTVSWYQQALGQGPQFIFQYYEEEERQRGNFPDRFSGHQFPNYSSELNVNALLLGDSALYLCASSFTGVRGYTFGSGTRLTVV.

This rearrangement joins TRBV7-2 to TRBJ2-7; 8 nucleotides line up with TRBD1. CDR3 length: 17 amino acids. CDR1 and CDR2 (germline): SGHTA, FQGNSA. V lost 2 bases to trimming and J lost 5 bases; unmatched junction nucleotides: 14. This chain's CDR3 is CASSLRDRYWGRDEQYF. The DNA for the CDR3 is TGTGCCAGCAGCTTAAGGGACAGGTATTGGGGGCGGGACGAGCAGTACTTC.

This clone has only a few counts. The chain uses TRBV7-2 and TRBJ2-3; D is uncertain. CDR3 length: 13 residues. Trimming removed 0 bases at V and 6 bases at J, with 7 bases between. Germline lookup yields CDR1 SGHTA and CDR2 FQGNSA. The CDR3 loop reads CASSLAGSDTQYF. CDR3 nucleotide sequence: TGTGCCAGCAGCTTAGCCGGCAGTGATACGCAGTATTTT.

The chain combines TRBV7-2 with TRBJ2-1, with 9 nucleotides matching TRBD2. This CDR3 is built from 17 residues. The germline V gene has CDR1 SGHTA and CDR2 FQGNSA. The V segment lost 4 bases and the J segment 0 bases; nucleotides outside the gene matches: 7. This CDR3 is CASSSRLAVTSYNEQFF. In DNA, the CDR3 is TGTGCCAGCAGCTCCAGACTAGCGGTTACCTCCTACAATGAGCAGTTCTTC.

The chain combines TRBV19 with TRBJ2-3; no firm D call. V was clipped by 7 bases and J by 4 bases, with 12 bases between them. The CDR3 is made up of 13 amino acids. Germline CDR1 is LNHDA and CDR2 is SQIVND (reference sequence). Written as DNA, the CDR3 is TGTGCCAGTAACTTGAACCCCTCAGATACGCAGTATTTT. This sequence encodes CASNLNPSDTQYF.

The V gene is TRBV4-2, the J gene TRBJ1-5; D not resolved. Germline V gene sequence: CDR1 LGHNA, CDR2 YNFKEQ. This CDR3 is built from 14 residues. V gave up 0 bases and J gave up 10 bases, with 13 bases separating them. The CDR3 reads CASSQEGSGGPQHF. CDR3 nucleotides: TGTGCCAGCAGCCAAGAGGGGTCGGGAGGACCCCAGCATTTT.

The chain is built from TRBV7-2 and TRBJ2-2, with TRBD2 matching over 7 bases. Unmatched junction bases numbered 5, after V lost 8 bases and J lost 2 bases. The CDR3 consists of 14 residues. Germline V lookup: CDR1 SGHTA, CDR2 FQGNSA. This CDR3 is CASHSGPNTGELFF. The CDR3 bases are TGTGCCAGCCATAGCGGGCCCAACACCGGGGAGCTGTTTTTT.

This clone was observed a single time. V is TRBV18 and J is TRBJ2-7; TRBD1 is a possible D gene (6 bases). Trimming took off 1 base at V and 6 bases at J, with 16 bases between the two ends. Per the germline V gene, CDR1 is KGHSH and CDR2 is LQKENI. CDR3 length equals 15 residues. CDR3 coding DNA: TGTGCCAGCTCACCACTCGCAGGGGAGAACGGCGAGCAGTACTTC. It encodes CASSPLAGENGEQYF.

This clone was detected a few times. The rearrangement joins TRBV6-5 to TRBJ2-7; no clear D gene. CDR1 MNHEY and CDR2 SVGAGI come from the germline V gene. The CDR3 consists of 13 residues. The germline V and J ends were trimmed by 6 bases and 1 base, with 10 bases remaining between them. CDR3 in amino acids: CASRGTTSYEQYF. DNA of the CDR3: TGTGCCAGCAGGGGAACAACTTCCTACGAGCAGTACTTC.

The chain combines TRBV9 with TRBJ2-1; 9 bases fit TRBD2. Germline lookup yields CDR1 SGDLS and CDR2 YYNGEE. V lost 4 bases to trimming and J lost 7 bases; unmatched junction nucleotides: 12. This CDR3 contains 16 residues. CDR3 residues: CASSPGGGRAMNEQFF. The DNA of the CDR3 is TGTGCCAGCAGCCCGGGGGGCGGGAGGGCCATGAATGAGCAGTTCTTC.

V is TRBV5-1 and J is TRBJ2-7; D is perhaps TRBD1 (5 bases). Germline CDR1 and CDR2: SGHRS and YFSETQ. CDR3 length equals 15 residues. V was cut by 4 bases and J by 9 bases, with 23 bases left in between. The CDR3, as DNA: TGCGCCAGCAGCCGTGACAGTTCCCAGTTACGTTGGCAGTACTTC. It encodes CASSRDSSQLRWQYF.

CDR3 DNA: TGTGCCAGCAGCGAGGGGCAGGGGGTCTACGAGCAGTACTTC. It translates to CASSEGQGVYEQYF. The rearrangement joins TRBV2 to TRBJ2-7; 7 nucleotides align to TRBD1. The CDR3 covers 14 residues. CDR1 is SNHLY, CDR2 FYNNEI, per germline. With 6 bases clipped from V and 3 bases from J, the junction kept 8 bases outside the gene matches. Supplemented by reference TRBV2 and TRBJ2-7, the full variable domain reads EPEVTQTPSHQVTQMGQEVILRCVPISNHLYFYWYRQILGQKVEFLVSFYNNEISEKSEIFDDQFSVERPDGSNFTLKIRSTKLEDSAMYFCASSEGQGVYEQYFGPGTRLTVT.

This chain connects TRBV7-9 to TRBJ1-6, with D unresolved. Trimming cost V 2 bases and J 5 bases, with 7 bases left between them. Germline V gene sequence: CDR1 SEHNR, CDR2 FQNEAQ (reference sequence). The CDR3 runs to 14 residues. The CDR3 spells CASSLTQNNSPLHF. The DNA for the CDR3 is TGTGCCAGCAGCTTAACCCAGAATAATTCACCCCTCCACTTT. The whole variable domain, filled in from reference TRBV7-9 and TRBJ1-6, reads DTGVSQNPRHKITKRGQNVTFRCDPISEHNRLYWYRQTLGQGPEFLTYFQNEAQLEKSRLLSDRFSAERPKGSFSTLEIQRTEQGDSAMYLCASSLTQNNSPLHFGNGTRLTVT.

This chain uses TRBV10-3 with TRBJ2-7; TRBD1 matches 7 bases. CDR1 is ENHRY, CDR2 SYGVKD, per germline. The CDR3 consists of 14 residues. Losses at the gene ends were 6 bases for V and 0 bases for J; bases not matched to a gene: 5. CDR3 DNA sequence: TGTGCCATCAGGGAGAACAGGGGCTCCTACGAGCAGTACTTC. It encodes CAIRENRGSYEQYF.

The gene calls are TRBV6-5 and TRBJ1-2; tentatively, D is TRBD1 (6 bases). CDR3 length equals 14 residues. Germline CDR1 MNHEY, CDR2 SVGAGI. Trimming pared 6 bases from V and 3 bases from J, leaving 14 bases between. The CDR3 DNA sequence: TGTGCCAGCAGGAGGGGGGGGCGGGACTATGGCTACACCTTC. It encodes CASRRGGRDYGYTF.

V gene TRBV29-1 combines with J gene TRBJ2-2; 7 bases line up with TRBD1. V lost 5 bases, J lost 4 bases, and 7 bases stayed unmatched. CDR3 length: 14 residues. CDR1 SQVTM and CDR2 ANQGSEA come from the germline V gene. CDR3 in amino acids: CSVLDRAFTGELFF. The CDR3 DNA is TGCAGCGTTTTAGACAGGGCTTTCACCGGGGAGCTGTTTTTT.

The chain combines TRBV9 with TRBJ2-3; D perhaps matches TRBD2 (5 bases). The CDR3 consists of 16 residues. Germline CDR1 reads SGDLS; CDR2 reads YYNGEE. Trimming pared 4 bases from V and 0 bases from J, leaving 15 bases between. The CDR3 coding sequence is TGTGCCAGCAGCCCTAGCAGAACAAGGAGCACAGATACGCAGTATTTT. This encodes CASSPSRTRSTDTQYF.

There are a few counts of this clone. The chain employs TRBV20-1 and TRBJ2-7; D gene uncertain. CDR3 length equals 11 residues. Trimming cost V 5 bases and J 3 bases, with 8 bases left between them. Germline CDR1 DFQATT, CDR2 SNEGSKA (reference sequence). The CDR3 bases are TGCAGTGCTCTGACTGACTACGAGCAGTACTTC. This encodes CSALTDYEQYF.